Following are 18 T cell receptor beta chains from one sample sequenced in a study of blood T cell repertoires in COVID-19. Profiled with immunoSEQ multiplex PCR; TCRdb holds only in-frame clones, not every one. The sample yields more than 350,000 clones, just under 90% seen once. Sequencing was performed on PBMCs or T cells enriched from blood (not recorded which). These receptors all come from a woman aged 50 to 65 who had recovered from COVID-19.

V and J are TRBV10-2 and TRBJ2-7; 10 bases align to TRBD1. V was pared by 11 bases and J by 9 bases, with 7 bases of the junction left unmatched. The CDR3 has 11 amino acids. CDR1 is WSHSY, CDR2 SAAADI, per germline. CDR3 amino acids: CAGGTGAAQYF. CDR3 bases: TGCGCCGGTGGGACAGGGGCGGCGCAGTACTTC.

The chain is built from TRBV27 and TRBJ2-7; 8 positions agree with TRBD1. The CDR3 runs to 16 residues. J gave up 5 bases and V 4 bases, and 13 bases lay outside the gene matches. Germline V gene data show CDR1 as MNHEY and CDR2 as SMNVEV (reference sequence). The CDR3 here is CASSSEDRVVFDEQYF. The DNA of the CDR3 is TGTGCCAGCAGTTCGGAGGACAGGGTGGTTTTCGACGAGCAGTACTTC.

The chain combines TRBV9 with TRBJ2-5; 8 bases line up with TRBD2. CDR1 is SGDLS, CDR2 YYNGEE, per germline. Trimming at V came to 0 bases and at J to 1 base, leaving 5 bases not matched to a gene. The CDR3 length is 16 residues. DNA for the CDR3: TGTGCCAGCAGCGTAGGCTTAGCGGGGATCCAAGAGACCCAGTACTTC. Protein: CASSVGLAGIQETQYF. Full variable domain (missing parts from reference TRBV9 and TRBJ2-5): DSGVTQTPKHLITATGQRVTLRCSPRSGDLSVYWYQQSLDQGLQFLIQYYNGEERAKGNILERFSAQQFPDLHSELNLSSLELGDSALYFCASSVGLAGIQETQYFGPGTRLLVL.

CDR3 protein: CATSESDRDTGELFF. As DNA, the CDR3 is TGTGCCACCAGTGAGTCTGACAGGGACACCGGGGAGCTGTTTTTT. This chain connects TRBV24-1 to TRBJ2-2, with 7 bases aligning to TRBD1. CDR3 size: 15 residues. Germline V gives CDR1 KGHDR, CDR2 SFDVKD. Losses at the gene ends were 4 bases for V and 3 bases for J; bases not matched to a gene: 4.

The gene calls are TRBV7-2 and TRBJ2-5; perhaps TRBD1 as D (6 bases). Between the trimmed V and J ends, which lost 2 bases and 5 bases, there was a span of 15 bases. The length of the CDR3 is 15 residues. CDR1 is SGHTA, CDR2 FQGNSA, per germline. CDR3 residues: CASSLQGSISETQYF. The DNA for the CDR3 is TGTGCCAGCAGCTTACAGGGGTCTATCTCGGAGACCCAGTACTTC. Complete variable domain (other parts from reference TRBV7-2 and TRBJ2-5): GAGVSQSPSNKVTEKGKDVELRCDPISGHTALYWYRQSLGQGLEFLIYFQGNSAPDKSGLPSDRFSAERTGGSVSTLTIQRTQQEDSAVYLCASSLQGSISETQYFGPGTRLLVL.

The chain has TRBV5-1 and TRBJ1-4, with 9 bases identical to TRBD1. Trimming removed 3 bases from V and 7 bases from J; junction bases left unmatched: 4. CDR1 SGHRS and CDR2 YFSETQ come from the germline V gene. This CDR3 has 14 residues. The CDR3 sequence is CASSSGTGSEKLFF. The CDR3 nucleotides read TGCGCCAGCAGCTCCGGGACAGGGAGTGAAAAACTGTTTTTT.

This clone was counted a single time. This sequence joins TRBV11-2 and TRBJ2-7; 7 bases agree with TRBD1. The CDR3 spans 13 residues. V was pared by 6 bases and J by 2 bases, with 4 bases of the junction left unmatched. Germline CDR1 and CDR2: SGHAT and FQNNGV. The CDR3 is CASSWDSTYEQYF. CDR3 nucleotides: TGTGCCAGCAGTTGGGACAGTACCTACGAGCAGTACTTC. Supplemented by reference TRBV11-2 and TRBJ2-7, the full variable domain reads EAGVAQSPRYKIIEKRQSVAFWCNPISGHATLYWYQQILGQGPKLLIQFQNNGVVDDSQLPKDRFSAERLKGVDSTLKIQPAKLEDSAVYLCASSWDSTYEQYFGPGTRLTVT.

The CDR3 region has the DNA TGTGCCAGCGTGCTAGGGGCGAATTCACCCCTCCACTTT. Translated, it gives CASVLGANSPLHF. The chain recombines TRBV6-5 with TRBJ1-6; D is perhaps TRBD1 (5 bases). Germline-derived CDR1 and CDR2 are MNHEY and SVGAGI. The ends were cut back, 8 bases at V and 7 bases at J, with 12 bases in the middle. CDR3 length equals 13 residues.

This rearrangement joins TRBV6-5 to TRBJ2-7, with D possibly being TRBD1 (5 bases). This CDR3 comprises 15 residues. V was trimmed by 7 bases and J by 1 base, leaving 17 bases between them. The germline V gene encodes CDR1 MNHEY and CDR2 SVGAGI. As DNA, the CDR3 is TGTGCCAGCACCCTTGACAGAGAACCTTCCTACGAGCAGTACTTC. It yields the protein CASTLDREPSYEQYF.

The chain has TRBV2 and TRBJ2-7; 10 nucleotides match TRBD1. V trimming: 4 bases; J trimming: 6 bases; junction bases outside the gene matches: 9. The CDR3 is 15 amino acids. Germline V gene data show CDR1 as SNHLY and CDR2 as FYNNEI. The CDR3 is CASSAGDRGSSEQYF. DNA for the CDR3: TGTGCCAGCAGTGCAGGGGACAGGGGATCAAGCGAGCAGTACTTC. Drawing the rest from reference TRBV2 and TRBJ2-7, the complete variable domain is EPEVTQTPSHQVTQMGQEVILRCVPISNHLYFYWYRQILGQKVEFLVSFYNNEISEKSEIFDDQFSVERPDGSNFTLKIRSTKLEDSAMYFCASSAGDRGSSEQYFGPGTRLTVT.

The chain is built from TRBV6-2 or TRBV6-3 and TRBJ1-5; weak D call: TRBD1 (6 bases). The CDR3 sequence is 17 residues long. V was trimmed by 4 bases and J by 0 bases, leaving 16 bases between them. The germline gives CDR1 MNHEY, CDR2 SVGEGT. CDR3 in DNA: TGTGCCAGCAGTTCCCTGCCGACAGGTTATAGCAATCAGCCCCAGCATTTT. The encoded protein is CASSSLPTGYSNQPQHF.

The CDR3 reads CASSSAVTPEAFF. CDR3 nucleotide sequence: TGCGCCAGCAGCTCCGCGGTGACCCCTGAAGCTTTCTTT. The chain recombines TRBV5-1 with TRBJ1-1; D is undetermined. V lost 3 bases, J lost 6 bases, and 12 bases lay in between. Germline-derived CDR1 and CDR2 are SGHRS and YFSETQ. The CDR3 runs to 13 residues. Filled out from reference TRBV5-1 and TRBJ1-1, the complete variable domain reads KAGVTQTPRYLIKTRGQQVTLSCSPISGHRSVSWYQQTPGQGLQFLFEYFSETQRNKGNFPGRFSGRQFSNSRSEMNVSTLELGDSALYLCASSSAVTPEAFFGQGTRLTVV.

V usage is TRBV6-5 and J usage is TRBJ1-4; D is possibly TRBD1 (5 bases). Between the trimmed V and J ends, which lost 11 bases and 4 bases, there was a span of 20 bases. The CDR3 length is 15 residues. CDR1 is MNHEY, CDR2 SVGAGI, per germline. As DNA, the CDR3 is TGTGCCGCGGGGCCTTCTGGGGTATTTAATGAAAAACTGTTTTTT. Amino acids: CAAGPSGVFNEKLFF.

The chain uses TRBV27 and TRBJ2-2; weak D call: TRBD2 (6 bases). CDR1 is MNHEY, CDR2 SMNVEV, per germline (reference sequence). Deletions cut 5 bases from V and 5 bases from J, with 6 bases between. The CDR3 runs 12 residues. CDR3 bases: TGTGCCAGCAGTCGGGGGACCGGGGAGCTGTTTTTT. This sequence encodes CASSRGTGELFF.

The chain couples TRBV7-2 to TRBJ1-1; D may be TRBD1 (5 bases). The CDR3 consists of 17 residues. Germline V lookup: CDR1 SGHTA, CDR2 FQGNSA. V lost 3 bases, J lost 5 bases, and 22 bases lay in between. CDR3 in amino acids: CASSFVGEGRVLTEAFF. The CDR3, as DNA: TGTGCCAGCAGCTTCGTAGGGGAAGGCAGAGTGTTGACTGAAGCTTTCTTT.

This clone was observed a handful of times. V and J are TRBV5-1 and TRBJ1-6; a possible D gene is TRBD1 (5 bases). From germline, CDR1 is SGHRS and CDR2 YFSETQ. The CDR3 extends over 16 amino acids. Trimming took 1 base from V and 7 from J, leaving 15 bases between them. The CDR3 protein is CASSLSSTATNSPLHF. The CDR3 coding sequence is TGCGCCAGCAGCTTGAGCTCGACAGCCACCAATTCACCCCTCCACTTT.

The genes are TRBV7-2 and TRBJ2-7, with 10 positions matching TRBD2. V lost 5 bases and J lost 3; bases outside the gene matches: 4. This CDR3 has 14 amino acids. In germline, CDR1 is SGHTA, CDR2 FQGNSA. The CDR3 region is CASSPRTSGYEQYF. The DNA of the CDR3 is TGTGCCAGCAGCCCTCGGACTAGCGGCTACGAGCAGTACTTC.

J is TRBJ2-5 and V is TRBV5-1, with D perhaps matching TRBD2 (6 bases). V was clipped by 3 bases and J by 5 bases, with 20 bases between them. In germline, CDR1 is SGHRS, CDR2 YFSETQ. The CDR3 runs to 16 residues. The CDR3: CASSSGLTELGETQYF. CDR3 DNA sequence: TGCGCCAGCAGCTCGGGACTGACGGAGTTGGGGGAGACCCAGTACTTC.